This T cell receptor beta chain came from a study of T cell responses to AZD1222 COVID-19 vaccine. Study information: Pooling was applied to second doses at about 4 or about 12 weeks.

Profiled with immunoSEQ multiplex PCR; TCRdb holds only in-frame clones, not every one. The table shows about 150,000 clones, with 70% to 90% occurring only once. Trimming took 3 bases from V and 4 from J; bases not matched to a gene: 4. Germline CDR1 KGHSH, CDR2 LQKENI. This CDR3 contains 14 residues. Overall study results and limits: Baseline serostatus was positive in only six AZD1222 recipients. The donors showed a predominance of white British ancestry and of females, with possible underestimation of clonal diversity. Regions 160-218 and 743-854 dominated among vaccine-associated CD4 TCRs spanning spike.

Concerning this clone itself: Its antigen is unidentified.

This clonotype was sampled from an adult in good health. The specimen comprised peripheral blood, sampled on day 0 of AZD1222 vaccination. This chain connects TRBV18 to TRBJ1-2; 8 bases match TRBD1. The CDR3 protein is CASSPTQGGYGYTF. In nucleotides, the CDR3 is TGTGCCAGCTCACCGACACAGGGGGGCTATGGCTACACCTTC.